A single sample gave rise to the 31 T cell receptor beta chains below, sequenced in a study of vaccination and CD4 T cells after COVID-19. These receptors' targets are unknown. Regarding time point: late sampling 161 to 241 days after vaccination in a few convalescent patients. Described treatment: roughly ten-day PBMC culture with coronavirus spike peptide pools or control peptides (ViraFEST assay). Oncomine TCR Beta short-read sequencing was applied to DNA from cultured CD4+ T cells. TCRdb analysed the PCR reads with MiXCR anew, one entry per CDR3 protein. The sample lists fewer than 25,000 distinct CDR3 sequences, around 39% occurring once. The sample consisted of CD4+ T cells from blood, cultured in vitro, taken about 7 months after SARS-CoV-2 vaccination. The receptors here all came from a human donor who had recovered from COVID-19.

This clonotype has more than one count but fewer than ten. The chain is built from TRBV20-1 and TRBJ2-3, with 12 bases that match TRBD2. With V trimmed by 6 bases and J by 2 bases, 3 bases remained unmatched. Germline CDR1 is DFQATT and CDR2 is SNEGSKA (reference sequence). The CDR3 consists of 14 residues. The chain's CDR3 is CSATSGGYTDTQYF. CDR3 bases: TGCAGTGCCACTAGCGGGGGGTACACAGATACGCAGTATTTT.

The rearrangement uses TRBV10-3 and TRBJ2-2; TRBD1 is a possible D gene (6 bases). CDR1 and CDR2 from the germline V gene are ENHRY and SYGVKD. This CDR3 spans 13 amino acids. Trimming pared 3 bases from V and 9 bases from J, leaving 11 bases between. Here the CDR3 DNA reads TGTGCCATCAGTGATCAGGGGTCCAGGGAGCTGTTTTTT. Protein: CAISDQGSRELFF.

The V and J genes are TRBV6-1 and TRBJ1-2; the match to TRBD1 covers 8 bases. The length of the CDR3 is 15 residues. The V segment lost 5 bases and the J segment 8 bases; nucleotides outside the gene matches: 13. From germline, CDR1 is MNHNS and CDR2 SASEGT. DNA of the CDR3: TGTGCCAGCAGTCTAAACCGAGGGACAGGTCGCGGCTACACCTTC. Its translation: CASSLNRGTGRGYTF.

This clonotype was detected a few times. This chain links TRBV28 with TRBJ2-3; a possible D gene is TRBD1 (6 bases). Trimming left V 4 bases short and J 4 bases short, with 9 bases between. This CDR3 has 13 amino acids. Germline lookup yields CDR1 MDHEN and CDR2 SYDVKM. The CDR3 protein is CASSSPGADTQYF. CDR3 DNA sequence: TGTGCCAGCAGTTCCCCAGGGGCAGATACGCAGTATTTT. The variable domain in full, with the rest retrieved from reference TRBV28 and TRBJ2-3, is DVKVTQSSRYLVKRTGEKVFLECVQDMDHENMFWYRQDPGLGLRLIYFSYDVKMKEKGDIPEGYSVSREKKERFSLILESASTNQTSMYLCASSSPGADTQYFGPGTRLTVL.

This clonotype was detected only once. The chain employs TRBV20-1 and TRBJ1-4; perhaps TRBD1 as D (6 bases). This CDR3 region has 12 residues. Between the trimmed V and J ends, which lost 4 bases and 4 bases, there was a span of 7 bases. CDR1 and CDR2 (germline): DFQATT, SNEGSKA (reference sequence). CDR3 amino acids: CSAKGGNEKLFF. The CDR3, as DNA: TGCAGTGCTAAAGGGGGTAATGAAAAACTGTTTTTT.

The chain uses TRBV6-1 and TRBJ2-7; 7 nucleotides match TRBD1. The germline V gene has CDR1 MNHNS and CDR2 SASEGT. The CDR3 is made up of 13 amino acids. With 7 bases clipped from V and 4 bases from J, the junction kept 7 bases outside the gene matches. The DNA for the CDR3 is TGTGCCAGCAAACACCAGACAGGGTACGAGCAGTACTTC. Protein product: CASKHQTGYEQYF.

The chain recombines TRBV20-1 with TRBJ2-5, with 11 bases identical to TRBD1. This CDR3 is 17 amino acids long. The germline V gene has CDR1 DFQATT and CDR2 SNEGSKA (reference sequence). V lost 7 bases and J lost 1; bases outside the gene matches: 14. The CDR3 DNA sequence: TGCAGTGTAATGCCGGGACAGGGGGGAGGAATCCAAGAGACCCAGTACTTC. This codes for CSVMPGQGGGIQETQYF.

V and J are TRBV7-8 and TRBJ1-1; 7 positions agree with TRBD1. Trimming took 2 bases from V and 5 from J; bases not matched to a gene: 8. CDR1 is SGHVS and CDR2 is FQNEAQ in the germline V gene. The CDR3 runs to 15 residues. In DNA, the CDR3 is TGTGCCAGCAGCTTAATAGCAGGGGGAGGAACTGAAGCTTTCTTT. This sequence encodes CASSLIAGGGTEAFF.

The chain uses TRBV4-2 and TRBJ2-7, with D unresolved. CDR1 LGHNA and CDR2 YNFKEQ come from the germline V gene. Deletions cut 0 bases from V and 4 bases from J, with 7 bases between. This CDR3 has 13 amino acids. CDR3 region: CASSQEVVYEQYF. In nucleotides, the CDR3 is TGTGCCAGCAGCCAAGAAGTAGTATACGAGCAGTACTTC.

V is TRBV11-3 and J is TRBJ2-2; 8 positions agree with TRBD2. Germline trimming cut 7 bases from V and 1 base from J; bases unmatched to any gene: 2. Germline V gene sequence: CDR1 SGHNT, CDR2 YENEEA. This CDR3 region has 14 residues. The CDR3 bases are TGTGCCAGCACCGGGACTAGGAACACCGGGGAGCTGTTTTTT. Translating it yields CASTGTRNTGELFF.

CDR3 in DNA: TGTGCCACCAGCGGGGAACAGGGGCATAATTTCGGAGACACCTTC. This sequence encodes CATSGEQGHNFGDTF. The chain recombines TRBV15 with TRBJ1-2, with 7 bases fitting TRBD1. The CDR3 is 15 residues long. The trim removed 5 bases at V and 12 bases at J, leaving 18 bases unmatched. The V gene's germline CDR1 is LNHNV and CDR2 YYDKDF (reference sequence).

This clonotype was seen once. One end of the junction varies from germline; a read error may be responsible. This chain links TRBV20-1 with TRBJ1-6; possibly TRBD1 for D (6 bases). Per the germline V gene, CDR1 is DFQATT and CDR2 is SNEGSKA (reference sequence). The CDR3 has 13 residues. In DNA form, the CDR3 reads TGCAGTACGGCTGGGACACACTCACCCTCCGTAATCTTT. It specifies CSTAGTHSPSVIF.

This chain uses TRBV5-6 with TRBJ2-7; 11 bases fit TRBD2. The CDR3 loop spans 15 amino acids. From germline, CDR1 is SGHDT and CDR2 YYEEEE. V was pared by 4 bases and J by 8 bases, with 11 bases of the junction left unmatched. The CDR3 loop is CASSPGTSGRTKQYF. DNA of the CDR3: TGTGCCAGCAGCCCTGGTACTAGCGGGAGAACGAAGCAGTACTTC.

This clonotype was observed a single time. This rearrangement joins TRBV7-8 to TRBJ2-1; D remains ambiguous. The length of the CDR3 is 14 residues. Germline V gives CDR1 SGHVS, CDR2 FQNEAQ. V was clipped by 5 bases and J by 7 bases, with 15 bases between them. The CDR3 coding sequence is TGTGCCAGCAGCCAAAGAAGGGAAGTGAATGAGCAGTTCTTC. Residues: CASSQRREVNEQFF.

V usage is TRBV4-3 and J usage is TRBJ2-2; D unclear. Germline CDR1 LGHNA, CDR2 YSLEER. Trimming cost V 1 base and J 7 bases, with 7 bases left between them. The CDR3 is 13 amino acids. CDR3 region: CASSQGPHGELFF. The CDR3 DNA sequence: TGCGCCAGCAGCCAAGGGCCCCACGGGGAGCTGTTTTTT.

The chain recombines TRBV6-2 or TRBV6-3 with TRBJ2-5; 9 bases line up with TRBD2. The CDR3 loop spans 19 amino acids. Trimming at V came to 0 bases and at J to 1 base, leaving 12 bases not matched to a gene. Germline values: CDR1 MNHEY, CDR2 SVGEGT. The CDR3, as DNA: TGTGCCAGCAGTTACTCGATGGTCCGGAGGGGACTAGCCCAAGAGACCCAGTACTTC. It yields the protein CASSYSMVRRGLAQETQYF.

The chain links TRBV28 to TRBJ1-5; D is uncertain. The CDR3 sequence is 15 residues long. Germline values: CDR1 MDHEN, CDR2 SYDVKM. V was trimmed by 5 bases and J by 7 bases, leaving 18 bases between them. Here the CDR3 reads CASSPGPRLRQPQHF. The CDR3 DNA reads TGTGCCAGCAGTCCCGGACCTAGGCTAAGGCAGCCCCAGCATTTT.

This chain uses TRBV19 with TRBJ2-3, with 9 positions matching TRBD1. Germline assignment: CDR1 LNHDA and CDR2 SQIVND (reference sequence). Trimming removed 6 bases from V and 1 base from J; junction bases left unmatched: 5. The CDR3 is 15 residues long. The CDR3, as DNA: TGTGCCAGTAGCGACAGGGGGTATGGCACAGATACGCAGTATTTT. Translated: CASSDRGYGTDTQYF.

The sample holds a few counts of this clonotype. The chain employs TRBV20-1 and TRBJ1-2; no clear D. CDR3 length: 14 residues. Trimming pared 6 bases from V and 4 bases from J, leaving 18 bases between. The germline CDR1 and CDR2 sequences are DFQATT and SNEGSKA (reference sequence). The CDR3 is CSARTGRRSYGYTF. The CDR3 DNA reads as TGCAGTGCCCGGACGGGAAGACGCAGCTATGGCTACACCTTC.

This clonotype was counted only a few times. This chain joins TRBV15 and TRBJ2-2, with D perhaps being TRBD1 or TRBD2 (5 bases each). The germline V and J ends were trimmed by 0 bases and 3 bases, with 11 bases remaining between them. From germline, CDR1 is LNHNV and CDR2 YYDKDF (reference sequence). This CDR3 has 16 amino acids. CDR3 coding DNA: TGTGCCACCAGCAGAGATCGGGGCAGGGACACCGGGGAGCTGTTTTTT. This translates into CATSRDRGRDTGELFF.

The gene calls are TRBV14 and TRBJ2-7; D not resolved. This CDR3 has 13 amino acids. Per germline, CDR1 SGHDN and CDR2 FVKESK. V lost 1 base and J lost 6, with 10 bases in between. The CDR3 protein is CASSQGSWGEQYF. CDR3 nucleotides: TGTGCCAGCAGCCAAGGGAGTTGGGGCGAGCAGTACTTC. Combining the CDR3 with reference TRBV14 and TRBJ2-7 gives the whole variable domain EAGVTQFPSHSVIEKGQTVTLRCDPISGHDNLYWYRRVMGKEIKFLLHFVKESKQDESGMPNNRFLAERTGGTYSTLKVQPAELEDSGVYFCASSQGSWGEQYFGPGTRLTVT.

In its sample, this clonotype was seen once. V usage is TRBV28 and J usage is TRBJ2-5; 8 bases agree with TRBD1. This CDR3 has 15 residues. V lost 4 bases to trimming and J lost 4 bases; unmatched junction nucleotides: 8. In germline, CDR1 is MDHEN, CDR2 SYDVKM. The CDR3 is CASSSLDRVVETQYF. CDR3 DNA: TGTGCCAGCAGTTCCCTGGACAGGGTCGTAGAGACCCAGTACTTC.

The chain recombines TRBV29-1 with TRBJ2-7, with D perhaps TRBD1 (6 bases). The germline V and J ends were trimmed by 7 bases and 1 base, with 17 bases remaining between them. The CDR3 sequence is 14 residues long. Germline V lookup: CDR1 SQVTM, CDR2 ANQGSEA. The CDR3 DNA is TGCAGCGCCAAGGTGGCCAGGGGATCCTACGAGCAGTACTTC. As protein: CSAKVARGSYEQYF.

This chain connects TRBV24-1 to TRBJ2-1; perhaps D is TRBD1 or TRBD2 (6 bases each). V gave up 5 bases and J gave up 5 bases, with 15 bases separating them. Looked up from germline, CDR1 is KGHDR and CDR2 is SFDVKD. The CDR3 totals 15 residues. CDR3: CATSARRGGNNEQFF. In nucleotides, the CDR3 is TGTGCCACCAGTGCCCGCCGAGGGGGGAACAATGAGCAGTTCTTC.

This clonotype has a handful of counts. CDR3: CATSAGTGGSWPQHF. In DNA, the CDR3 is TGTGCCACCTCCGCCGGGACAGGGGGATCTTGGCCCCAGCATTTT. The rearrangement joins TRBV24-1 to TRBJ1-5, with TRBD1 matching 11 bases. Germline V gene sequence: CDR1 KGHDR, CDR2 SFDVKD. V trimming: 9 bases; J trimming: 9 bases; junction bases outside the gene matches: 12. CDR3 length: 15 residues.

V usage is TRBV6-5 and J usage is TRBJ1-6; D gene unclear. In germline, CDR1 is MNHEY, CDR2 SVGAGI. The CDR3 contains 16 residues. V was pared by 0 bases and J by 11 bases, with 17 bases between. The CDR3 DNA reads TGTGCCAGCAGTTACTCGAGTCATTGGGAGAATGCACCCCTCCACTTT. As protein: CASSYSSHWENAPLHF.

This chain joins TRBV7-3 and TRBJ2-1; D is ambiguous. In germline, CDR1 is SGHTA, CDR2 FQGTGA. Between the trimmed V and J ends, which lost 2 bases and 9 bases, there was a span of 14 bases. The CDR3 runs to 14 residues. Here the CDR3 DNA reads TGTGCCAGCAGCTTAGGCAGTCAAGTCCCTGAGCAGTTCTTC. The encoded protein is CASSLGSQVPEQFF.

This clonotype has more than one count but fewer than ten. The chain links TRBV20-1 to TRBJ2-1; TRBD2 matches 9 bases. The CDR3 length is 14 residues. Germline trimming cut 1 base from V and 6 bases from J; bases unmatched to any gene: 4. Germline CDR1 DFQATT, CDR2 SNEGSKA (reference sequence). The CDR3 reads CSARGSGSRNEQFF. CDR3 DNA sequence: TGCAGTGCTAGAGGTAGCGGGAGCCGCAATGAGCAGTTCTTC.

This rearrangement joins TRBV7-2 to TRBJ2-7; possibly TRBD2 for D (6 bases). This CDR3 spans 16 amino acids. Trimming left V 1 base short and J 4 bases short, with 17 bases between. Germline lookup yields CDR1 SGHTA and CDR2 FQGNSA. CDR3 sequence reads: CASSLDGVGGWYEQYF. The CDR3 DNA follows: TGTGCCAGCAGCTTAGACGGGGTGGGAGGCTGGTACGAGCAGTACTTC.

This clonotype was seen more than once but under ten times. J is TRBJ2-7 and V is TRBV24-1, with D possibly TRBD1 on 7 matching bases. The germline gives CDR1 KGHDR, CDR2 SFDVKD. Trimming took off 1 base at V and 7 bases at J, with 10 bases between the two ends. This CDR3 spans 13 amino acids. Here the CDR3 reads CATSDFRGEEQYF. CDR3 DNA: TGTGCCACCAGTGATTTCAGGGGGGAAGAGCAGTACTTC.

The CDR3 sequence is CATSRDEGPGGNTIYF. DNA for the CDR3: TGTGCCACCAGCAGAGATGAGGGACCAGGAGGAAACACCATATATTTT. V gene TRBV15 combines with J gene TRBJ1-3, with D perhaps TRBD1 (5 bases). Germline values: CDR1 LNHNV, CDR2 YYDKDF (reference sequence). V was trimmed by 0 bases and J by 4 bases, leaving 13 bases between them. The CDR3 is made up of 16 amino acids.